Below are 9 T cell receptor beta chains sequenced from a single sample in a study of T cell responses to AZD1222 COVID-19 vaccine. The table came from immunoSEQ multiplex PCR; TCRdb's copy has only in-frame clones and leaves some out. This sample yields tens of thousands of clones, of which approximately 84% are seen a single time; around 9.6% belongs to the top ten. This specimen consisted of peripheral blood, obtained on day 0 of AZD1222 vaccination. Receptors were obtained from an adult in good health.

The V and J genes are TRBV28 and TRBJ2-7, with D hard to call. The CDR3 runs 11 residues. Germline V lookup: CDR1 MDHEN, CDR2 SYDVKM. V was cut by 8 bases and J by 2 bases, with 7 bases left in between. This CDR3 is CASQATYEQYF. The DNA for the CDR3 is TGTGCCAGCCAAGCGACCTACGAGCAGTACTTC.

The J gene is TRBJ2-2, the V gene TRBV5-1; TRBD2 is a possible D gene (7 bases). V lost 0 bases and J 4 bases, leaving 13 bases between the germline ends. The length of the CDR3 is 16 residues. The germline V gene encodes CDR1 SGHRS and CDR2 YFSETQ. CDR3 in DNA: TGCGCCAGCAGCTTGGTATCGGGGGGCGTCACCGGGGAGCTGTTTTTT. As protein: CASSLVSGGVTGELFF.

This chain links TRBV5-4 with TRBJ2-1, with D tentatively TRBD1 or TRBD2 (7 bases each). The CDR3 covers 13 residues. Between the trimmed V and J ends, which lost 3 bases and 8 bases, there was a span of 12 bases. Germline loops: CDR1 SGHNT, CDR2 YYREEE (reference sequence). The CDR3 DNA is TGTGCCAGCAGCTACGCAGGGGGGGATGAGCAGTTCTTC. This gives the protein CASSYAGGDEQFF. The entire variable domain, with the rest obtained from reference TRBV5-4 and TRBJ2-1, is as follows: ETGVTQSPTHLIKTRGQQVTLRCSSQSGHNTVSWYQQALGQGPQFIFQYYREEENGRGNFPPRFSGLQFPNYSSELNVNALELDDSALYLCASSYAGGDEQFFGPGTRLTVL.

This clone was found a few times. V usage is TRBV6-5 and J usage is TRBJ1-5; maybe TRBD1 (6 bases). Germline-derived CDR1 and CDR2 are MNHEY and SVGAGI. This CDR3 has 14 residues. V was trimmed by 6 bases and J by 3 bases, leaving 12 bases between them. As DNA, the CDR3 is TGTGCCAGCAGGCCGGGGACAATCAATCAGCCCCAGCATTTT. Translated: CASRPGTINQPQHF.

The chain employs TRBV5-1 and TRBJ1-4; D gene unclear. Trimming cost V 4 bases and J 10 bases, with 20 bases left between them. Germline lookup yields CDR1 SGHRS and CDR2 YFSETQ. The CDR3 runs to 15 residues. The CDR3 region is CASSTNEKEVGKLFF. The CDR3 DNA follows: TGCGCCAGCAGCACGAACGAAAAGGAGGTGGGAAAACTGTTTTTT. Filled out from reference TRBV5-1 and TRBJ1-4, the complete variable domain reads KAGVTQTPRYLIKTRGQQVTLSCSPISGHRSVSWYQQTPGQGLQFLFEYFSETQRNKGNFPGRFSGRQFSNSRSEMNVSTLELGDSALYLCASSTNEKEVGKLFFGSGTQLSVL.

The chain is built from TRBV5-1 and TRBJ1-3; D remains ambiguous. This CDR3 comprises 14 residues. V was trimmed by 0 bases and J by 2 bases, leaving 6 bases between them. Germline V lookup: CDR1 SGHRS, CDR2 YFSETQ. The DNA of the CDR3 is TGCGCCAGCAGCTTGGATGGAGCTGGAAACACCATATATTTT. It encodes CASSLDGAGNTIYF.

In this sample, this clone turned up once. The chain employs TRBV2 and TRBJ1-2; possibly TRBD1 for D (6 bases). Germline CDR1 is SNHLY and CDR2 is FYNNEI. Trimming removed 6 bases at V and 7 bases at J, with 15 bases between. The CDR3 consists of 13 residues. The CDR3 region is CASSDTGSSGYTF. CDR3 sequence (DNA): TGTGCCAGCAGCGATACAGGGTCTAGTGGCTACACCTTC.

V is TRBV27 and J is TRBJ2-7; weak D call: TRBD2 (5 bases). The CDR3 is 15 residues long. V gave up 5 bases and J gave up 2 bases, with 16 bases separating them. CDR1 and CDR2 from the germline V gene are MNHEY and SMNVEV (reference sequence). The CDR3 sequence is CASSRTGNHPYEQYF. The CDR3 DNA is TGTGCCAGCAGTAGAACCGGGAATCACCCCTACGAGCAGTACTTC.

J is TRBJ1-1 and V is TRBV5-1; a possible D gene is TRBD1 (5 bases). The CDR3 is 12 residues long. Looked up from germline, CDR1 is SGHRS and CDR2 is YFSETQ. V dropped 0 bases and J dropped 11 bases, with 11 bases sitting between them. CDR3 protein: CASSLEEGRAFF. The CDR3, as DNA: TGCGCCAGCAGCTTGGAGGAGGGACGGGCTTTCTTT.